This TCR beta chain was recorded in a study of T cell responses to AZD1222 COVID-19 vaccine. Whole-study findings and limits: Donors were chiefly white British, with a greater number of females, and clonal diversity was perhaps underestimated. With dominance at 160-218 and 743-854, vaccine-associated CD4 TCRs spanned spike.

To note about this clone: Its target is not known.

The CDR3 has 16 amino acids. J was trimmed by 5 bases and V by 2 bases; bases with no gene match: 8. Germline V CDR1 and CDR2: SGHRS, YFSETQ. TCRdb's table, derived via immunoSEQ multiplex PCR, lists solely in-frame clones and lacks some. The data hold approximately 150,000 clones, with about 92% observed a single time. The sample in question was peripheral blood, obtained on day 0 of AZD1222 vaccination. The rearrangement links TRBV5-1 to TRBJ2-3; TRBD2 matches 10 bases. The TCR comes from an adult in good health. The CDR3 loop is CASSFSSGGLGDTQYF. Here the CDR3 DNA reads TGCGCCAGCAGCTTTTCTAGCGGGGGCCTGGGAGATACGCAGTATTTT. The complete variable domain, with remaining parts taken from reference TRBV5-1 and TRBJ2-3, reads KAGVTQTPRYLIKTRGQQVTLSCSPISGHRSVSWYQQTPGQGLQFLFEYFSETQRNKGNFPGRFSGRQFSNSRSEMNVSTLELGDSALYLCASSFSSGGLGDTQYFGPGTRLTVL.